This TCR beta chain was documented in a study of spatial heterogeneity in lung cancer. Study details: Counts of TCR transcripts in tumor regions correlated strongly with a T cell module score (derived from matched bulk RNA-seq). Study findings and constraints: Expanded alpha and beta TCR counts within tumors tracked tumor mutation counts.

The CDR3 has 14 amino acids. Germline V CDR1 and CDR2: SEHNR, FQNEAQ (reference sequence). Trimming at V came to 4 bases and at J to 6 bases, leaving 2 bases not matched to a gene. As concerns this clonotype: What it binds is unknown.

This sample's time point: sample taken at primary tumor resection. The authors sequenced whole RNA from tumor, nontumor lung or frozen PBMC without sorting. Individually, TCR cDNA molecules were each labelled with a unique molecular identifier. TCRdb recomputed calls from the 5' RACE reads with MiXCR, one row per CDR3 protein. The profile shows more than 10,000 distinct CDR3 sequences, over 4.5% of them singletons. The TCR was taken from a male donor with early-stage non-small cell lung cancer. The sequencing here drew on lung tumor tissue, taken at surgery. This chain joins TRBV7-9 and TRBJ2-1; 11 nucleotides align to TRBD2. The CDR3 region has the DNA TGTGCCAGCAGCTCCGGGACTAGCGGCAATGAGCAGTTCTTC. The encoded protein is CASSSGTSGNEQFF.